This T cell receptor (beta chain) was observed in a study of neoadjuvant anti-PD-1 for oral cavity cancer. Overall study: Around day 43, patients without progression received a fourth nivolumab dose before surgery.

The CDR3 sequence is 13 residues long. The germline gives CDR1 SGHKS, CDR2 YYEKEE (reference sequence). Trimming removed 2 bases from V and 10 bases from J; junction bases left unmatched: 1. Assay: immunoSEQ multiplex PCR; the TCRdb copy retains only in-frame clones and omits some. This table has about 81,000 clones, about 80% appearing once. Material: PBMCs, obtained before nivolumab (anti-PD-1) treatment. The clonotype comes from a person between 40 and 85 years old with oral cavity squamous cell carcinoma. The chain recombines TRBV5-5 with TRBJ2-1; 12 positions match TRBD1. For the CDR3, the DNA is TGTGCCAGCAGCTTTGGGACAGGGGGCGAGCAGTTCTTC. This sequence encodes CASSFGTGGEQFF.